This section outlines one TCR beta chain sequence together with its context. Its antigen is not identified. The length of the CDR3 is 14 residues. Trimming removed 2 bases from V and 3 bases from J; junction bases left unmatched: 1. The V gene's germline CDR1 is SGDLS and CDR2 YYNGEE. The record originates from a study of a mutant IDH1 vaccine in newly diagnosed glioma. At the level of the study: Standard pretreatment was either radiotherapy, temozolomide, or, for most, radiochemotherapy with temozolomide. Findings and limits, study-wide: Among patients, 90% to 95% showed immune responses induced by the vaccine. Pseudoprogression looked unconnected to shifts in top peripheral T cell clonotypes.

Assay: immunoSEQ multiplex PCR; the TCRdb copy retains only in-frame clones and omits some. The data contain tens of thousands of clones, roughly 77% of them singletons. Stated time point: week 47, end of study. Each dose of the vaccine consisted of 300 ug of mutant IDH1 20-mer peptide, with topical imiquimod. Eight vaccine doses were administered to patients at weeks 1, 3, 5, 7, 11, 15, 19 and 23. This receptor was identified in a man in his forties with glioma. Material: PBMCs, obtained from a glioma patient whose treatment included an IDH1 peptide vaccine. The gene calls are TRBV9 and TRBJ2-1; the match to TRBD2 covers 8 bases. This chain's CDR3 is CASSVGTSYNEQFF. CDR3 sequence (DNA): TGTGCCAGCAGCGTCGGGACTAGCTACAATGAGCAGTTCTTC.